This T cell receptor beta chain is from a study of cytomegalovirus exposure and HLA in healthy donors. Use of 60 Vbeta and 13 Jbeta primers characterized the PCR. The repertoire was sequenced with immunoSEQ multiplex PCR; TCRdb's copy has only in-frame clones and lacks some. The data contain around 120,000 clones, over 60% of them singletons. CDR1 is SGHAT and CDR2 is FQNNGV in the germline V gene. V was clipped by 4 bases and J by 0 bases, with 10 bases between them. The length of the CDR3 is 16 residues. The TCR originated in a man aged 25-40 years in good health and CMV-seropositive. The rearrangement links TRBV11-2 to TRBJ1-6, with D perhaps matching TRBD1 (6 bases). The sequenced sample consisted of PBMCs. CDR3 in amino acids: CASSYRATSYNSPLHF. The CDR3 bases are TGTGCCAGCAGCTACAGGGCAACCTCCTATAATTCACCCCTCCACTTT.